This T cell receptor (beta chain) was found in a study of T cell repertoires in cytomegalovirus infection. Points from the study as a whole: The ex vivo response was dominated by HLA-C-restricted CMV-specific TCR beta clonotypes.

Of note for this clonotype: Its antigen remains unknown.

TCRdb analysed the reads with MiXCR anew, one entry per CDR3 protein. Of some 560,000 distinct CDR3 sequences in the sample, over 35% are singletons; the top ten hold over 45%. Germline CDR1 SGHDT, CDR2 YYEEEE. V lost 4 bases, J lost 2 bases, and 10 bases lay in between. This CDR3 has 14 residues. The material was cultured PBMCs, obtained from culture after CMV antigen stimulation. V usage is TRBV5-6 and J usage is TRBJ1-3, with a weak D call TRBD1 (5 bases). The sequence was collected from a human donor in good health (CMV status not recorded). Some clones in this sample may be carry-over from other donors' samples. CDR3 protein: CASSLRATGNTIYF. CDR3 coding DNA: TGTGCCAGCAGCCTCAGGGCAACTGGAAACACCATATATTTT.